The 32 T cell receptor beta chains in this list originate from one sample, sequenced in a study of cytomegalovirus exposure and HLA in healthy donors. The study ran its PCR with 60 Vbeta and 13 Jbeta primers. TCRdb keeps only in-frame clones here, not all; method: immunoSEQ multiplex PCR. The sample includes about 100,000 clones, over 60% of them seen just once. Sequencing was done on a sample of PBMCs. These receptors were obtained from a female donor in good health and CMV-seropositive.

This clone was recorded once. The CDR3 bases are TGTGCCAGCAGCTTAGACAGGGACTATGGCTACACCTTC. Protein: CASSLDRDYGYTF. The V and J genes are TRBV7-3 and TRBJ1-2; 7 nucleotides match TRBD1. V lost 2 bases and J lost 3; bases outside the gene matches: 0. The germline CDR1 and CDR2 sequences are SGHTA and FQGTGA. The CDR3 spans 13 residues.

This rearrangement joins TRBV6-1 to TRBJ2-3; TRBD1 agrees at 9 bases. Germline loops: CDR1 MNHNS, CDR2 SASEGT. After removal of 4 bases from V and 4 bases from J, the junction contained 6 bases not matched to a gene. The CDR3 is made up of 15 amino acids. Here the CDR3 DNA reads TGTGCCAGCAGTGGGCACAGGGGGCCTGCAGATACGCAGTATTTT. Protein sequence: CASSGHRGPADTQYF.

The rearrangement links TRBV6-1 to TRBJ2-1; 7 positions agree with TRBD1. Germline CDR1 MNHNS, CDR2 SASEGT. V gave up 4 bases and J gave up 3 bases; unmatched junction bases: 9. This CDR3 has 16 amino acids. This CDR3 is CASSGGTVPVYNEQFF. The CDR3 region has the DNA TGTGCCAGCAGTGGGGGGACAGTCCCCGTCTACAATGAGCAGTTCTTC.

As regards this clone: Other DNA sequences of this sample code for an identical CDR3. The V gene is TRBV6-5, the J gene TRBJ1-2, with 8 bases matching TRBD1. The CDR3 is made up of 14 amino acids. The V gene's germline CDR1 is MNHEY and CDR2 SVGAGI. Trimming at V came to 5 bases and at J to 2 bases, leaving 4 bases not matched to a gene. DNA for the CDR3: TGTGCCAGCAGTAGACGACAGGGGAACTATGGCTACACCTTC. Its translation: CASSRRQGNYGYTF.

The chain links TRBV2 to TRBJ1-1; 7 nucleotides match TRBD1. The CDR3 loop spans 15 amino acids. Germline loops: CDR1 SNHLY, CDR2 FYNNEI. The V and J ends lost 4 bases and 2 bases, in that order; junction bases with no gene match: 7. The CDR3 region is CASSGNRGRNTEAFF. Written as DNA, the CDR3 is TGTGCCAGCAGTGGGAACAGGGGCCGCAACACTGAAGCTTTCTTT.

The rearrangement links TRBV5-1 to TRBJ1-2; D might be TRBD1 (5 bases). CDR3 length equals 14 residues. The V gene's germline CDR1 is SGHRS and CDR2 YFSETQ. V was pared by 4 bases and J by 5 bases, with 15 bases between. CDR3 DNA sequence: TGCGCCAGCAGCCCCAGTGTGACAGATTATGGCTACACCTTC. This translates into CASSPSVTDYGYTF.

The chain uses TRBV5-1 and TRBJ2-1; D may be TRBD1 (5 bases). The germline gives CDR1 SGHRS, CDR2 YFSETQ. The CDR3 has 14 amino acids. With 0 bases removed from V and 3 bases from J, the gap between germline ends came to 7 bases. The CDR3: CASSLGDSYNEQFF. For the CDR3, the DNA is TGCGCCAGCAGCTTGGGTGACAGCTACAATGAGCAGTTCTTC.

The V and J genes are TRBV15 and TRBJ2-1; 11 bases are a match to TRBD2. Germline V gene sequence: CDR1 LNHNV, CDR2 YYDKDF (reference sequence). V trimming: 6 bases; J trimming: 4 bases; junction bases outside the gene matches: 5. The CDR3 extends over 15 amino acids. The CDR3 sequence: CATSGGTSGYNEQFF. DNA of the CDR3: TGTGCCACCAGTGGCGGGACTAGCGGTTACAATGAGCAGTTCTTC. The whole variable domain, remainder taken from reference TRBV15 and TRBJ2-1, is DAMVIQNPRYQVTQFGKPVTLSCSQTLNHNVMYWYQQKSSQAPKLLFHYYDKDFNNEADTPDNFQSRRPNTSFCFLDIRSPGLGDTAMYLCATSGGTSGYNEQFFGPGTRLTVL.

This clone was recorded only once. The V and J genes are TRBV28 and TRBJ2-7; a possible D gene is TRBD1 (5 bases). The CDR3 spans 16 residues. Trimming removed 3 bases from V and 1 base from J, with 16 bases in between. Germline V gene data show CDR1 as MDHEN and CDR2 as SYDVKM. CDR3 in DNA: TGTGCCAGCAGTTTCTACGCCCGAACAGGTTCCTACGAGCAGTACTTC. It yields the protein CASSFYARTGSYEQYF.

The chain uses TRBV11-3 and TRBJ2-7; 10 bases fit TRBD2. The germline gives CDR1 SGHNT, CDR2 YENEEA. The CDR3 extends over 13 amino acids. The trim removed 6 bases at V and 6 bases at J, leaving 5 bases unmatched. CDR3 in DNA: TGTGCCAGCAGGCCTAGCGGGGGAGCCGAGCAGTACTTC. Amino acid sequence: CASRPSGGAEQYF.

The rearrangement links TRBV30 to TRBJ2-1; TRBD2 matches at 14 bases. CDR1 GTSNPN and CDR2 SVGIG come from the germline V gene (reference sequence). Losses at the gene ends were 0 bases for V and 10 bases for J; bases not matched to a gene: 5. CDR3 length: 15 amino acids. The CDR3 spells CAWSVGLAGGGEQFF. CDR3 DNA: TGTGCCTGGAGTGTAGGACTAGCGGGAGGAGGGGAGCAGTTCTTC. Complete variable domain (other parts from reference TRBV30 and TRBJ2-1): SQTIHQWPATLVQPVGSPLSLECTVEGTSNPNLYWYRQAAGRGLQLLFYSVGIGQISSEVPQNLSASRPQDRQFILSSKKLLLSDSGFYLCAWSVGLAGGGEQFFGPGTRLTVL.

This CDR3 reads CASSPGGQNNYGYTF. CDR3 nucleotides: TGTGCCAGCAGCCCTGGCGGGCAGAATAACTATGGCTACACCTTC. This chain connects TRBV7-3 to TRBJ1-2; D uncertain. The V and J ends lost 5 bases and 1 base respectively, with 14 bases between them. Germline V gene sequence: CDR1 SGHTA, CDR2 FQGTGA. The CDR3 has 15 residues.

The rearrangement links TRBV5-1 to TRBJ2-1, with 9 bases aligning to TRBD2. CDR1 is SGHRS, CDR2 YFSETQ, per germline. CDR3 size: 16 residues. V gave up 2 bases and J gave up 5 bases; unmatched junction bases: 8. In DNA, the CDR3 is TGCGCCAGCAGCTTCGTAGCGGGGGCTCTCAACAATGAGCAGTTCTTC. Translation gives CASSFVAGALNNEQFF.

This clone has more than one count but fewer than ten. This chain connects TRBV2 to TRBJ1-2; 8 bases fit TRBD1. Germline CDR1 SNHLY, CDR2 FYNNEI. V shed 0 bases, J shed 5 bases, and the junction held 8 bases outside the gene matches. The CDR3 has 16 amino acids. CDR3 sequence: CASSEALRGQVYGYTF. As DNA, the CDR3 is TGTGCCAGCAGTGAAGCGCTTCGGGGACAGGTTTATGGCTACACCTTC.

This clone appeared a single time. The V gene is TRBV19, the J gene TRBJ1-2, with 8 bases matching TRBD1. Trimming removed 4 bases from V and 6 bases from J; junction bases left unmatched: 7. Germline V gene data show CDR1 as LNHDA and CDR2 as SQIVND (reference sequence). The CDR3 sequence is 14 residues long. DNA of the CDR3: TGTGCCAGTAGTAGGGGCGGACAGGGTGATGGCTACACCTTC. It specifies CASSRGGQGDGYTF.

This clone was seen a handful of times. The rearrangement uses TRBV2 and TRBJ2-3; 10 bases fit TRBD2. The CDR3 has 16 residues. CDR1 is SNHLY and CDR2 is FYNNEI in the germline V gene. Trimming at V came to 4 bases and at J to 0 bases, leaving 4 bases not matched to a gene. The CDR3 sequence is CASSGTSGFSTDTQYF. DNA for the CDR3: TGTGCCAGCAGTGGGACTAGCGGATTTAGCACAGATACGCAGTATTTT.

The chain links TRBV27 to TRBJ1-1; D is possibly TRBD1 (5 bases). CDR1 is MNHEY, CDR2 SMNVEV, per germline (reference sequence). Trimming left V 3 bases short and J 6 bases short, with 14 bases between. The CDR3 covers 14 residues. The CDR3 DNA is TGTGCCAGCAGTTTTCTGGGAGGGGAGTCTGAAGCTTTCTTT. It translates to CASSFLGGESEAFF.

This clone was seen more than once but under ten times. The J gene is TRBJ2-1, the V gene TRBV5-4, with 15 bases identical to TRBD2. V lost 5 bases to trimming and J lost 0 bases; unmatched junction nucleotides: 6. The CDR3 length is 18 residues. Germline CDR1 SGHNT, CDR2 YYREEE (reference sequence). CDR3 coding DNA: TGTGCCAGCAGACCGGGACTAGCGGGGGGAGGCTCCTACAATGAGCAGTTCTTC. This gives the protein CASRPGLAGGGSYNEQFF.

The chain combines TRBV27 with TRBJ1-1; a possible D gene is TRBD1 (6 bases). The V end was cut by 5 bases, the J end by 6 bases, with 19 bases between. Germline V gene sequence: CDR1 MNHEY, CDR2 SMNVEV (reference sequence). The CDR3 runs to 15 residues. CDR3 in amino acids: CASSPRGGTFSEAFF. Here the CDR3 DNA reads TGTGCCAGCAGTCCGCGGGGGGGCACGTTCTCTGAAGCTTTCTTT.

The gene calls are TRBV7-9 and TRBJ2-3; TRBD1 matches 11 bases. From germline, CDR1 is SEHNR and CDR2 FQNEAQ (reference sequence). The CDR3 runs 18 residues. Trimming at V came to 5 bases and at J to 5 bases, leaving 15 bases not matched to a gene. The DNA of the CDR3 is TGTGCCAGCAGCCCAAGGGGCGGACAGGGGGCGAATGGAGATACGCAGTATTTT. This gives the protein CASSPRGGQGANGDTQYF.

The chain joins TRBV11-2 to TRBJ2-7, with 11 bases aligning to TRBD2. This CDR3 contains 17 residues. Germline trimming cut 1 base from V and 3 bases from J; bases unmatched to any gene: 8. Germline V gene lookup returns CDR1 SGHAT and CDR2 FQNNGV. CDR3 nucleotides: TGTGCCAGCAGCTTAGTCTTTAGCGGGAGGGCCATCTACGAGCAGTACTTC. Residues: CASSLVFSGRAIYEQYF.

The chain combines TRBV5-1 with TRBJ2-3; unclear D gene. CDR3 length: 14 residues. CDR1 and CDR2 (germline): SGHRS, YFSETQ. Trimming removed 2 bases from V and 0 bases from J, with 7 bases in between. CDR3 protein: CASSFGQSTDTQYF. The DNA for the CDR3 is TGCGCCAGCAGCTTTGGGCAGAGCACAGATACGCAGTATTTT.

The chain employs TRBV23-1 and TRBJ1-1; TRBD1 matches 10 bases. TRBV23-1 is an ORF, with its function uncertain. J was trimmed by 5 bases and V by 3 bases; bases with no gene match: 6. This CDR3 spans 15 amino acids. The CDR3 DNA reads as TGCGCCAGCAGTCATCCGGGACAGGGGAAGACTGAAGCTTTCTTT. Its translation is CASSHPGQGKTEAFF.

The chain recombines TRBV4-2 with TRBJ2-5, with TRBD2 identical over 10 bases. The J segment lost 1 base and the V segment lost 4 bases, leaving 6 bases of the junction unmatched. In germline, CDR1 is LGHNA, CDR2 YNFKEQ. This CDR3 is 16 amino acids long. The CDR3 sequence is CASSPILAGAQETQYF. CDR3 nucleotide sequence: TGTGCCAGCAGCCCTATTCTAGCGGGGGCCCAAGAGACCCAGTACTTC.

The chain is built from TRBV18 and TRBJ2-3; 15 positions agree with TRBD2. The CDR3 contains 17 residues. Germline V gene lookup returns CDR1 KGHSH and CDR2 LQKENI. Unmatched junction bases numbered 4, after V lost 3 bases and J lost 3 bases. The CDR3 DNA reads as TGTGCCAGCTCACCGGGACTAGCGGGAGGCGGAACAGATACGCAGTATTTT. It yields the protein CASSPGLAGGGTDTQYF.

The chain has TRBV11-2 and TRBJ2-5; a weak D match, TRBD2 (6 bases). The V and J ends lost 1 base and 4 bases respectively, with 19 bases between them. Germline CDR1 SGHAT, CDR2 FQNNGV. The CDR3 sequence is 17 residues long. The CDR3 DNA follows: TGTGCCAGCAGCTTAGTCGGCCCATCGGGGCGGGGAGAGACCCAGTACTTC. The encoded protein is CASSLVGPSGRGETQYF. Drawing the rest from reference TRBV11-2 and TRBJ2-5, the complete variable domain is EAGVAQSPRYKIIEKRQSVAFWCNPISGHATLYWYQQILGQGPKLLIQFQNNGVVDDSQLPKDRFSAERLKGVDSTLKIQPAKLEDSAVYLCASSLVGPSGRGETQYFGPGTRLLVL.

The chain joins TRBV4-3 to TRBJ2-7, with D perhaps matching TRBD2 (7 bases). The CDR3 sequence is 16 residues long. Trimming left V 1 base short and J 4 bases short, with 17 bases between. The germline V gene encodes CDR1 LGHNA and CDR2 YSLEER. The CDR3 bases are TGCGCCAGCAGCCAAGCAGTCCGGGGGGCCACTTACGAGCAGTACTTC. Residues: CASSQAVRGATYEQYF.

The rearrangement uses TRBV14 and TRBJ2-7, with D possibly being TRBD1 (6 bases). CDR3 length: 14 residues. Germline V lookup: CDR1 SGHDN, CDR2 FVKESK. V lost 0 bases, J lost 4 bases, and 10 bases lay in between. The CDR3 protein is CASSQDAGVYEQYF. The CDR3 DNA is TGTGCCAGCAGCCAAGATGCAGGGGTTTACGAGCAGTACTTC.

This chain connects TRBV7-2 to TRBJ2-3; TRBD2 aligns across 7 bases. Losses at the gene ends were 2 bases for V and 0 bases for J; bases not matched to a gene: 8. Germline CDR1 and CDR2: SGHTA and FQGNSA. The CDR3 loop spans 17 amino acids. Here the CDR3 reads CASSLLGRGRSTDTQYF. The CDR3 DNA sequence: TGTGCCAGCAGCTTACTGGGGCGGGGGAGGAGCACAGATACGCAGTATTTT.

The chain recombines TRBV10-1 with TRBJ2-2; TRBD2 matches 10 bases. Trimming at V came to 2 bases and at J to 6 bases, leaving 6 bases not matched to a gene. This CDR3 region has 16 residues. The V gene's germline CDR1 is WNHNN and CDR2 SYGVQD (reference sequence). DNA of the CDR3: TGCGCCAGCAGTGAGCAGGCTAGCGGGAGCGCCGGGGAGCTGTTTTTT. It translates to CASSEQASGSAGELFF.

The rearrangement links TRBV7-3 to TRBJ2-1, with 7 positions matching TRBD2. Germline CDR1 is SGHTA and CDR2 is FQGTGA. V shed 5 bases and J 5 bases; nucleotides not matched to a gene: 9. This CDR3 contains 15 residues. The DNA for the CDR3 is TGTGCCAGCAGCCCCCGGGCTAGCGGAAACAATGAGCAGTTCTTC. It specifies CASSPRASGNNEQFF.

The table lists this clone with a few counts. The V gene is TRBV11-3, the J gene TRBJ2-5, with 8 bases aligning to TRBD1. Germline-derived CDR1 and CDR2 are SGHNT and YENEEA. Unmatched junction bases numbered 4, after V lost 6 bases and J lost 1 base. This CDR3 is built from 14 residues. The CDR3 DNA sequence: TGTGCCAGCAGTCGAGGGACAGGCCAAGAGACCCAGTACTTC. The encoded protein is CASSRGTGQETQYF.